This T cell receptor (beta chain) originates from a study of T cell changes during pregnancy in multiple sclerosis. Clones were sequenced by immunoSEQ multiplex PCR, and TCRdb holds only the in-frame ones, with some missing. The sample holds approximately 27,000 clones, just over 90% seen once. This clone was seen a few times. Germline V lookup: CDR1 SEHNR, CDR2 FQNEAQ (reference sequence). The CDR3 length is 16 residues. Trimming took 6 bases from V and 8 from J, leaving 20 bases between them. This TCR was sampled from a female donor with multiple sclerosis, enrolled in a pregnancy study. The V and J genes are TRBV7-9 and TRBJ1-6; D perhaps matches TRBD1 (6 bases). Sequences were derived from CD4+ T cells from peripheral blood mononuclear cells, sampled in the first trimester of pregnancy. In DNA form, the CDR3 reads TGTGCCAGCAGTCTAGGGGGGGCAGGGGAGCATTCACCCCTCCACTTT. Residues: CASSLGGAGEHSPLHF.